The T cell receptor beta chain under discussion was sequenced for a study of T cells after yellow fever vaccination. Broader study findings: Only a small proportion of the clonotypes turned up in both the CD4 and the CD8 compartments, likely arising from convergent recombination. Within FACS-sorted repertoires, abundant clonotypes contaminating from the bulk population could be present.

TCR cDNA was made by 5'RACE template switching, adding a universal primer site and UMIs. In TCRdb, the 5' RACE reads were re-called with MiXCR into one record per CDR3 protein. The table lists roughly 400,000 distinct CDR3 sequences, roughly a sixth of them singletons, with around 17% in the top ten. This clonotype turned up a few times. Antigen unknown. Sample: PBMCs, taken before the yellow fever booster vaccination. The sequence came from a man younger than 30 who received the YFV17D yellow fever vaccine.

The DNA for the CDR3 is TGCGCCAGCAGCCAAGACCCACTAGCGGGGGCTAGCACAGATACGCAGTATTTT. Translated, it gives CASSQDPLAGASTDTQYF. This chain uses TRBV4-3 with TRBJ2-3; TRBD2 agrees at 11 bases. Germline V gene data show CDR1 as LGHNA and CDR2 as YSLEER. The V segment lost 0 bases and the J segment 0 bases; nucleotides outside the gene matches: 5. The CDR3 is 18 amino acids.